The rows below give T cell receptor beta chains drawn from one sample of a study of Ad26.COV2.S vaccination and SARS-CoV-2 variants. Sequenced by immunoSEQ multiplex PCR; TCRdb stores in-frame clones only, minus some. The top ten clones hold 2.1% of a sample with about 320,000 clones, about 85% of them seen once. Sequencing was performed on peripheral blood, taken in a trial of Ad26.COV2.S vaccine versus placebo. These receptors originate from a person between 18 and 65 years old who received the Ad26.COV2.S COVID-19 vaccine or a placebo. CDR3s include the opening cysteine and the closing phenylalanine or tryptophan. Fields, in order: D gene, J gene, clone size, V gene, CDR3 DNA, CDR3 protein. A D gene is named only where the DNA matches it firmly. The size field is filled for only some rows; it gives once, few, many or a size class.

NA TRBJ1-6 NA TRBV30 TGTGCCTGGATTCGGGAGGGAAGCTCCTATAATTCACCCCTCCACTTT CAWIREGSSYNSPLHF
TRBD2 TRBJ2-3 NA TRBV2 TGTGCCAGCAGTCCCGGACTAGCGGCTAGCACAGATACGCAGTATTTT CASSPGLAASTDTQYF
TRBD1 TRBJ1-6 NA TRBV6-6 TGTGCCAGCAGTTCCACGGGACAGTCCACTTCACCCCTCCACTTT CASSSTGQSTSPLHF
TRBD2 TRBJ2-3 NA TRBV2 TGTGCCAGCAGTGAAAGAGTTAGCGGGGGGCCTTATACGCAGTATTTT CASSERVSGGPYTQYF
NA TRBJ1-5 NA TRBV9 TGTGCCAGCAGCCCAAGGGGGGACTTCGGCAATCAGCCCCAGCATTTT CASSPRGDFGNQPQHF
TRBD1 TRBJ2-7 few TRBV9 TGTGCCAGCAGCGTGACAGGGAATTCCTACGAGCAGTACTTC CASSVTGNSYEQYF
NA TRBJ1-2 NA TRBV2 TGTGCCAGCAGTGAATCGATGGGGAAGTATGGCTACACCTTC CASSESMGKYGYTF
TRBD2 TRBJ2-3 NA TRBV7-9 TGTGCCAGCAGCGGTAGCGGGGGCCGCACAGATACGCAGTATTTT CASSGSGGRTDTQYF
TRBD2 TRBJ2-2 NA TRBV25-1 TGTGCCAGCAAGGTTTCCGGGAGGGATGCCGGGGAGCTGTTTTTT CASKVSGRDAGELFF
TRBD1 TRBJ2-2 once TRBV5-1 TGCGCCAGCAGAACAGACAGGGGCGACACCGGGGAGCTGTTTTTT CASRTDRGDTGELFF
NA TRBJ1-5 once TRBV28 TGTGCCAGCAGTCCTAGGGGGGCAGGGAATCAGCCCCAGCATTTT CASSPRGAGNQPQHF
NA TRBJ1-6 few TRBV6-2/TRBV6-3 TGTGCCAGCAGTCGCTTGACAGTGAGCGCGAATTCACCCCTCCACTTT CASSRLTVSANSPLHF
TRBD2 TRBJ2-7 NA TRBV14 TGTGCCAGCAGCCAAGATCGGGGGGGACTCCTGCACTTC CASSQDRGGLLHF
TRBD1 TRBJ2-7 NA TRBV6-5 TGTGCCAGCTCCGGGACAGGGGGCGAACCCTACGAGCAGTACTTC CASSGTGGEPYEQYF
TRBD1 TRBJ1-2 NA TRBV28 TGTGCCAGCAGTTTATGGACAGGGGGGACCTATGGCTACACCTTC CASSLWTGGTYGYTF